This T cell receptor (beta chain) was profiled in a study of T cell repertoires in cytomegalovirus infection. About the research overall: CMV infection and matching HLA type were both indicated by public TCR beta signatures.

About this clonotype itself: Its antigen is undetermined.

One entry per CDR3 protein, called by TCRdb with MiXCR from the reads. The sample records more than 75,000 distinct CDR3 sequences, 25% to 35% being singletons. In germline, CDR1 is SGHDT, CDR2 YYEEEE. Trimming cost V 0 bases and J 8 bases; bases outside gene matches: 8. The CDR3 extends over 16 amino acids. The sample was CD8+ T cells from cultured PBMCs, taken from culture after CMV antigen stimulation. The source is a human donor in good health (CMV status not recorded). Some clones in this sample may be carry-over from other donors' samples. This rearrangement joins TRBV5-6 to TRBJ2-3, with 11 bases identical to TRBD2. The CDR3 nucleotides read TGTGCCAGCAGCTTGGGTAGCGGGGGGGTCTTCGGTACGCAGTATTTT. Its protein product is CASSLGSGGVFGTQYF.